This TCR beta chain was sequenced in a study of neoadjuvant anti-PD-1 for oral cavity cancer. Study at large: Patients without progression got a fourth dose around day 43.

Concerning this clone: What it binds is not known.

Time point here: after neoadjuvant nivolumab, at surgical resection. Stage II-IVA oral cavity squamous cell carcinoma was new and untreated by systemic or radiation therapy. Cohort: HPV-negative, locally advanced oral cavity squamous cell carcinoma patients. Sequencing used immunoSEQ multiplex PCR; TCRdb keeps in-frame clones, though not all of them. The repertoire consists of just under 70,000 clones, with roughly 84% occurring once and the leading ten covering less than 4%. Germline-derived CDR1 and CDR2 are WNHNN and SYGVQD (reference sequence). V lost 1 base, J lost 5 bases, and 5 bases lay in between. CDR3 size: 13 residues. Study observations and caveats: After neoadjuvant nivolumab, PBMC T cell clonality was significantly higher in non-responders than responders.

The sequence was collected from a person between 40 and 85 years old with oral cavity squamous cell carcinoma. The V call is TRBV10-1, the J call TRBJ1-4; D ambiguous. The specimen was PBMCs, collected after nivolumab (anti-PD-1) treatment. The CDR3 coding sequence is TGCGCCAGCAGTGAGTACGGAAATGAAAAACTGTTTTTT. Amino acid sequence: CASSEYGNEKLFF.